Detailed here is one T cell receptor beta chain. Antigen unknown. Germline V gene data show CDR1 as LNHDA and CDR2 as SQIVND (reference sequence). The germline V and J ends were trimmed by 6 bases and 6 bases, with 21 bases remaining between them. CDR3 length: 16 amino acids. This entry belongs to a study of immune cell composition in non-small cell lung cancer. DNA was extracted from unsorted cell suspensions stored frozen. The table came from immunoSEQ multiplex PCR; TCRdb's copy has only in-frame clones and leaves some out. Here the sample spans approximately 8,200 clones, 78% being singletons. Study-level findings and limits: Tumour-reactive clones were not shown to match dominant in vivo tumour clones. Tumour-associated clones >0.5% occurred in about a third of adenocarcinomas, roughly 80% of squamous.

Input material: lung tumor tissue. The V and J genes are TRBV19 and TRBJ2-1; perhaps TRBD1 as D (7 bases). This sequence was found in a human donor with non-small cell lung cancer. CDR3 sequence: CASSTLARGVVNEQFF. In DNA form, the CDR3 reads TGTGCCAGTAGCACCCTGGCCAGGGGGGTGGTCAATGAGCAGTTCTTC. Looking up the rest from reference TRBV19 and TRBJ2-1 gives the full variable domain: DGGITQSPKYLFRKEGQNVTLSCEQNLNHDAMYWYRQDPGQGLRLIYYSQIVNDFQKGDIAEGYSVSREKKESFPLTVTSAQKNPTAFYLCASSTLARGVVNEQFFGPGTRLTVL.